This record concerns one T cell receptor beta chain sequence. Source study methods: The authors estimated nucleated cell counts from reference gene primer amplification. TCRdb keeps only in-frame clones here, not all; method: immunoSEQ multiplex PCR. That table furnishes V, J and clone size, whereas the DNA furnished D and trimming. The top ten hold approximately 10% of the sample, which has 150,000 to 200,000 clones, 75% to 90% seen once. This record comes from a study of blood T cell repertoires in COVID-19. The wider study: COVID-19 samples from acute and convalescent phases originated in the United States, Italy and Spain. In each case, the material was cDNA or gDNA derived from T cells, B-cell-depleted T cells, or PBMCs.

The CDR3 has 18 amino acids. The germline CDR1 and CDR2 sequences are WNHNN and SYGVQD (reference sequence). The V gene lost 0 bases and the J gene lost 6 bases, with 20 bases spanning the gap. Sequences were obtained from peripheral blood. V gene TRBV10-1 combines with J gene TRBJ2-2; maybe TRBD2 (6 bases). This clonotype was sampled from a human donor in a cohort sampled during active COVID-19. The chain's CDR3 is CASSESPRVGTRPGELFF. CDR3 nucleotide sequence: TGCGCCAGCAGTGAGTCGCCCCGCGTGGGGACTCGACCCGGGGAGCTGTTTTTT.